The 21 T cell receptor beta chains listed next were all sequenced from one sample in a study of cytomegalovirus exposure and HLA in healthy donors. The PCR employed 60 Vbeta primers together with 13 Jbeta primers. The repertoire was sequenced with immunoSEQ multiplex PCR; TCRdb's copy has only in-frame clones and lacks some. This table holds about 48,000 clones. The sequenced sample consisted of PBMCs. These receptors all come from a woman in her 40s in good health and CMV-seronegative.

The chain joins TRBV18 to TRBJ1-5; 7 bases fit TRBD1. The V segment lost 3 bases and the J segment 8 bases; nucleotides outside the gene matches: 10. Germline-derived CDR1 and CDR2 are KGHSH and LQKENI. This CDR3 is built from 15 residues. The CDR3: CASSPQRQGSEPQHF. CDR3 sequence (DNA): TGTGCCAGCTCACCTCAGAGACAGGGTAGTGAGCCCCAGCATTTT.

In the case of this clone: The CDR3 carries no conserved terminal phenylalanine or tryptophan, so it likely arises from a read error. V gene TRBV4-2 combines with J gene TRBJ2-7; no clear D gene. The V gene's germline CDR1 is LGHNA and CDR2 YNFKEQ. The CDR3 is 16 residues long. Trimming shortened V by 0 bases and J by 6 bases, and 18 bases separated the two germline ends. The CDR3 region is CASSQDRASGRLEQYL. In DNA, the CDR3 is TGTGCCAGCAGCCAAGATCGTGCTAGTGGAAGACTCGAGCAGTACCTC.

The chain is built from TRBV7-3 and TRBJ1-2; 7 bases are shared with TRBD1. The CDR3 runs to 15 residues. V lost 5 bases to trimming and J lost 0 bases; unmatched junction nucleotides: 6. The germline V gene has CDR1 SGHTA and CDR2 FQGTGA. The CDR3 sequence is CASSPGQAPNYGYTF. DNA of the CDR3: TGTGCCAGCAGCCCCGGACAGGCTCCTAACTATGGCTACACCTTC.

The V call is TRBV7-2, the J call TRBJ2-1, with 9 bases identical to TRBD2. V was pared by 5 bases and J by 5 bases, with 4 bases of the junction left unmatched. CDR1 is SGHTA, CDR2 FQGNSA, per germline. There are 14 residues in the CDR3. CDR3 bases: TGTGCCAGCAGCAGACTAGCGGATAACAATGAGCAGTTCTTC. It codes for CASSRLADNNEQFF.

The chain combines TRBV4-1 with TRBJ1-2; TRBD1 matches at 8 bases. The CDR3 length is 19 residues. With 3 bases clipped from V and 0 bases from J, the junction kept 15 bases outside the gene matches. Germline CDR1 MGHRA, CDR2 YSYEKL. The DNA for the CDR3 is TGCGCCAGCAGCCACCGAGCCGCCAAACCGACAGGGGCTAACTATGGCTACACCTTC. This codes for CASSHRAAKPTGANYGYTF.

The chain employs TRBV13 and TRBJ2-7; D might be TRBD1 (5 bases). The germline CDR1 and CDR2 sequences are PRHDT and FYEKMQ (reference sequence). The CDR3 has 13 residues. V shed 5 bases and J shed 2 bases, with 10 bases lying between them. The chain's CDR3 is CASSPDSAYEQYF. The CDR3 nucleotides read TGTGCCAGCAGCCCTGACAGCGCCTACGAGCAGTACTTC.

The J gene is TRBJ1-4, the V gene TRBV4-1, with TRBD1 as a possible D gene (5 bases). Trimming left V 3 bases short and J 7 bases short, with 18 bases between. The CDR3 is 16 amino acids. Germline CDR1 is MGHRA and CDR2 is YSYEKL. The chain's CDR3 is CASSQSTGTSFEKLFF. CDR3 in DNA: TGCGCCAGCAGCCAGTCTACCGGGACTTCCTTTGAAAAACTGTTTTTT.

CDR3 nucleotide sequence: TGTGCCAGTACCCTAGCGGGAGGGGCAGATACGCAGTATTTT. It is translated as CASTLAGGADTQYF. This rearrangement joins TRBV19 to TRBJ2-3; 12 bases line up with TRBD2. Unmatched junction bases numbered 3, after V lost 7 bases and J lost 4 bases. Germline V CDR1 and CDR2: LNHDA, SQIVND (reference sequence). The CDR3 totals 14 residues.

V is TRBV7-9 and J is TRBJ2-7; a possible D gene is TRBD1 (5 bases). This CDR3 comprises 14 residues. Germline lookup yields CDR1 SEHNR and CDR2 FQNEAQ (reference sequence). Trimming took 3 bases from V and 2 from J, leaving 11 bases between them. DNA for the CDR3: TGTGCCAGCAGCTTTGTAGACAGCGCCTACGAGCAGTACTTC. It codes for CASSFVDSAYEQYF.

The chain is built from TRBV6-5 and TRBJ2-5, with 11 bases lining up with TRBD1. Germline CDR1 and CDR2: MNHEY and SVGAGI. The V gene end was trimmed by 8 bases and the J gene end by 4 bases; junction bases not matched to a gene: 9. The CDR3 loop spans 15 amino acids. The chain's CDR3 is CASARTGGAGETQYF. Here the CDR3 DNA reads TGTGCCAGCGCCCGGACAGGGGGCGCGGGAGAGACCCAGTACTTC.

The chain recombines TRBV30 with TRBJ2-1; 11 positions match TRBD2. The CDR3 spans 16 residues. V lost 4 bases to trimming and J lost 7 bases; unmatched junction nucleotides: 12. Germline values: CDR1 GTSNPN, CDR2 SVGIG (reference sequence). CDR3 bases: TGTGCCTGGACAGGGACTAGCGGCCCGGGTAGGAATGAGCAGTTCTTC. It translates to CAWTGTSGPGRNEQFF. Full variable domain (remainder filled in from reference TRBV30 and TRBJ2-1): SQTIHQWPATLVQPVGSPLSLECTVEGTSNPNLYWYRQAAGRGLQLLFYSVGIGQISSEVPQNLSASRPQDRQFILSSKKLLLSDSGFYLCAWTGTSGPGRNEQFFGPGTRLTVL.

The rearrangement links TRBV9 to TRBJ1-5; TRBD1 agrees at 9 bases. Losses at the gene ends were 3 bases for V and 4 bases for J; bases not matched to a gene: 2. CDR1 SGDLS and CDR2 YYNGEE come from the germline V gene. The CDR3 is 14 residues long. The DNA for the CDR3 is TGTGCCAGCAGCGCGGGACAGGGAAATCAGCCCCAGCATTTT. Protein sequence: CASSAGQGNQPQHF. The full variable domain, with the rest looked up from reference TRBV9 and TRBJ1-5, is DSGVTQTPKHLITATGQRVTLRCSPRSGDLSVYWYQQSLDQGLQFLIQYYNGEERAKGNILERFSAQQFPDLHSELNLSSLELGDSALYFCASSAGQGNQPQHFGDGTRLSIL.

The chain links TRBV2 to TRBJ1-1; D uncertain. Germline V CDR1 and CDR2: SNHLY, FYNNEI. The CDR3 totals 15 residues. Trimming pared 5 bases from V and 0 bases from J, leaving 13 bases between. The chain's CDR3 is CASSSRIAMNTEAFF. The CDR3 coding sequence is TGTGCCAGCAGTTCCCGGATAGCCATGAACACTGAAGCTTTCTTT.

As concerns this clone: Sequence at one end of the junction differs from germline and may be a read error. The V and J genes are TRBV28 and TRBJ1-5, with D perhaps TRBD1 (6 bases). The CDR3 runs 12 residues. Per the germline V gene, CDR1 is MDHEN and CDR2 is SYDVKM. In nucleotides, the CDR3 is TGTGCCAGCATACAGGGAAATCAGCACCAGCATTTT. It encodes CASIQGNQHQHF.

The rearrangement uses TRBV27 and TRBJ2-7; possibly TRBD2 for D (6 bases). The V end was cut by 9 bases, the J end by 7 bases, with 13 bases between. This CDR3 contains 11 residues. CDR1 and CDR2 (germline): MNHEY, SMNVEV (reference sequence). The CDR3 region is CARRRGKEQYF. DNA for the CDR3: TGTGCCAGAAGACGGGGGAAAGAGCAGTACTTC.

V is TRBV5-6 and J is TRBJ1-4, with D perhaps TRBD1 (5 bases). The germline CDR1 and CDR2 sequences are SGHDT and YYEEEE. This CDR3 is 15 amino acids long. Trimming pared 3 bases from V and 5 bases from J, leaving 14 bases between. The CDR3 coding sequence is TGTGCCAGCAGCTGGCTCGGGGGACCAAATGAAAAACTGTTTTTT. It encodes CASSWLGGPNEKLFF.

V usage is TRBV28 and J usage is TRBJ2-1; 9 nucleotides match TRBD1. With V trimmed by 6 bases and J by 7 bases, 13 bases remained unmatched. Germline V lookup: CDR1 MDHEN, CDR2 SYDVKM. This CDR3 contains 16 residues. CDR3 sequence reads: CASSEYRGRVENEQFF. In DNA form, the CDR3 reads TGTGCCAGCAGCGAATACAGGGGGCGCGTAGAGAATGAGCAGTTCTTC. Drawing the rest from reference TRBV28 and TRBJ2-1, the complete variable domain is DVKVTQSSRYLVKRTGEKVFLECVQDMDHENMFWYRQDPGLGLRLIYFSYDVKMKEKGDIPEGYSVSREKKERFSLILESASTNQTSMYLCASSEYRGRVENEQFFGPGTRLTVL.

The CDR3 loop reads CSVRESNYGYTF. CDR3 DNA: TGCAGCGTTCGGGAATCTAACTATGGCTACACCTTC. The genes are TRBV29-1 and TRBJ1-2; no clear D gene. Germline CDR1 and CDR2: SQVTM and ANQGSEA. The length of the CDR3 is 12 residues. V was clipped by 5 bases and J by 0 bases, with 7 bases between them.

The V call is TRBV4-1, the J call TRBJ1-5; 7 bases match TRBD1. The V segment lost 2 bases and the J segment 5 bases; nucleotides outside the gene matches: 6. Germline V lookup: CDR1 MGHRA, CDR2 YSYEKL. This CDR3 region has 15 residues. CDR3 coding DNA: TGCGCCAGCAGCCAAAGGGACAGCCCAGATCAGCCCCAGCATTTT. It codes for CASSQRDSPDQPQHF.

This chain connects TRBV9 to TRBJ2-5; 9 bases agree with TRBD2. The CDR3 extends over 14 amino acids. V gave up 0 bases and J gave up 9 bases; unmatched junction bases: 6. The V gene's germline CDR1 is SGDLS and CDR2 YYNGEE. This CDR3 is CASSVDLAGEAQYF. The CDR3 DNA reads TGTGCCAGCAGCGTAGATTTAGCGGGGGAGGCCCAGTACTTC.

This chain uses TRBV12-2 with TRBJ2-1; TRBD1 is the table's D call and was not checked against the DNA. TRBV12-2 is designated a pseudogene. The CDR3 totals 14 residues. DNA for the CDR3: TGTGCAAGTCGCTTAGGGTATCAGTTCAATGAGCAGTTCTTC. Translated: CASRLGYQFNEQFF.